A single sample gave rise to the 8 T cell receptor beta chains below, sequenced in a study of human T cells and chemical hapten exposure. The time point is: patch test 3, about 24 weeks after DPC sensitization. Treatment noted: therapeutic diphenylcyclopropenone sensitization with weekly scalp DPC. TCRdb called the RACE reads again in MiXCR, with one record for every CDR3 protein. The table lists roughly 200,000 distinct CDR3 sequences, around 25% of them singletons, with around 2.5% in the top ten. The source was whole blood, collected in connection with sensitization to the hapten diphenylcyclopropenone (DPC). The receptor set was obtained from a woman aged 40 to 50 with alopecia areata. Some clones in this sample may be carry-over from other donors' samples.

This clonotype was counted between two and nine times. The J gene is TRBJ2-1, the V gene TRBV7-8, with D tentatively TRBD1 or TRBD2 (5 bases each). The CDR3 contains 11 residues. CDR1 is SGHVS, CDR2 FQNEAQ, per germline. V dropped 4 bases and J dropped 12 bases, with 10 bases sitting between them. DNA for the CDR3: TGTGCCAGCAGCTCCCGGGACCTGCAGTTCTTC. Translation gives CASSSRDLQFF.

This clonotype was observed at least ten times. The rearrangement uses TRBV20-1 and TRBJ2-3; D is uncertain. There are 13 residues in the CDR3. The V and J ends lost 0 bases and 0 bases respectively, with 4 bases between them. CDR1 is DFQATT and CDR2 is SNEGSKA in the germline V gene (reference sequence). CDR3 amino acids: CSARDYSTDTQYF. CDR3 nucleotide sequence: TGCAGTGCTAGAGATTACAGCACAGATACGCAGTATTTT.

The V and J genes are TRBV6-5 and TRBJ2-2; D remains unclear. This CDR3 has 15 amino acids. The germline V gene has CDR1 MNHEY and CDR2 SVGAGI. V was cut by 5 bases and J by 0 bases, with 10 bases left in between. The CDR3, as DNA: TGTGCCAGCAGTCCCCAGCCCGCGAACACCGGGGAGCTGTTTTTT. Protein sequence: CASSPQPANTGELFF.

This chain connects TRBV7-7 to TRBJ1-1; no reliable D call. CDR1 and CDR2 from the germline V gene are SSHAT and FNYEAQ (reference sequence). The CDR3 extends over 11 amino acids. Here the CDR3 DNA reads TGTGCTAGTCCATCGGGCACTGAAGCTTTCTTT. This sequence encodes CASPSGTEAFF.

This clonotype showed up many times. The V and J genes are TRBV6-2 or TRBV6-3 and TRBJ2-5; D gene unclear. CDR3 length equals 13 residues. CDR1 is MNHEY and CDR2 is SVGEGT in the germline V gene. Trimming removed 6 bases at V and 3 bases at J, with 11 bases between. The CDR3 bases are TGTGCCAGCAGGGAAAGTTCCGAAGAGACCCAGTACTTC. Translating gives CASRESSEETQYF.

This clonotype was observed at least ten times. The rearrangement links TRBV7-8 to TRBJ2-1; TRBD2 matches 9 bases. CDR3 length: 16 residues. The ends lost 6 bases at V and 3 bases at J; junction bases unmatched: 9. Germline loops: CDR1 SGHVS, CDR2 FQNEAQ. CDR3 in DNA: TGTGCCAGCAGACCCTCGACTAGCGGAGTCTACAATGAGCAGTTCTTC. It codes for CASRPSTSGVYNEQFF.

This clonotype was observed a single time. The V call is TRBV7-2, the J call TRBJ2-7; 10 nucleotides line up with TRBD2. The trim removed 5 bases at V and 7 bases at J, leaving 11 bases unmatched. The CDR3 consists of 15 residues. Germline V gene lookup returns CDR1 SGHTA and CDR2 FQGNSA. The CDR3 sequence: CASSRGGAGGQEQYF. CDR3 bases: TGTGCCAGCAGCCGAGGAGGAGCGGGAGGGCAAGAGCAGTACTTC.

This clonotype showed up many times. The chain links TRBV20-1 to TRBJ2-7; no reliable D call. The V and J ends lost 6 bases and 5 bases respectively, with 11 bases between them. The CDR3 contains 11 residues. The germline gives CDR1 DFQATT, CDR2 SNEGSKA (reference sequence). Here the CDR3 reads CSAPTSHEQYF. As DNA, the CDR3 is TGCAGTGCGCCTACGAGCCACGAGCAGTACTTC.